A selection of T cell receptor beta chains follows, all from one sample in a study of cytomegalovirus exposure and HLA in healthy donors. The table came from immunoSEQ multiplex PCR; TCRdb's copy has only in-frame clones and leaves some out. The sample has 200,000 to 300,000 clones, 82% seen once. Material: PBMCs. The receptors derive from a woman aged 40 to 55 in good health and CMV-seropositive. The CDR3 runs from the conserved cysteine through the conserved F or W. The D gene is left open where the match is weak. Clone sizes are given selectively: once, few, many, or a class where the clone is expanded.

>NA|TRBV29-1|TRBD1|TRBJ2-2|19
TGCAGCGTTGAATTACTAGGACAGGGAGAATGGACGAACACCGGGGAGCTGTTTTTT
CSVELLGQGEWTNTGELFF
>NA|TRBV10-3|NA|TRBJ1-2|15
TGTGCCATCAGTGAGGAGGCGGGAGTTCGCTATGGCTACACCTTC
CAISEEAGVRYGYTF
>many|TRBV6-6|TRBD1|TRBJ1-1|15
TGTGCCAGCAGTCCATTACAGGGGGCCGGGACTGAAGCTTTCTTT
CASSPLQGAGTEAFF
>NA|TRBV15|TRBD2|TRBJ2-1|17
TGTGCCACCAGCAGAGGGAGGGGGAGCGGGGGGGCCAGTGAGCAGTTCTTC
CATSRGRGSGGASEQFF
>NA|TRBV10-3|TRBD2|TRBJ2-7|12
TGTGCCACAACTACCGGGGGGTACGAGCAGTACTTC
CATTTGGYEQYF
>NA|TRBV4-2|NA|TRBJ1-4|15
TGTGCCAGCAGCGCCGAAAAGCTAGGGGATGAAAAACTGTTTTTT
CASSAEKLGDEKLFF
>NA|TRBV19|TRBD1|TRBJ1-4|14
TGTGCCAGTAGTATGGACAGGACTAATGAAAAACTGTTTTTT
CASSMDRTNEKLFF
>NA|TRBV5-4|NA|TRBJ2-2|12
TGTGCCAGCAGCGCCGCGCGGGGGGAGCTGTTTTTT
CASSAARGELFF
>NA|TRBV25-1|NA|TRBJ2-5|15
TGTGCCAGCAGTGAATTTGCGGGGACGCAAGAGACCCAGTACTTC
CASSEFAGTQETQYF
>once|TRBV29-1|NA|TRBJ2-4|15
TGCAGCGTTCACGTACGGGTTTTAGCCAAAAACATTCAGTACTTC
CSVHVRVLAKNIQYF
>NA|TRBV5-1|TRBD1|TRBJ2-1|15
TGCGCCAGCAGCGGAAGACAGGGGTCCTACAATGAGCAGTTCTTC
CASSGRQGSYNEQFF
>NA|TRBV2|NA|TRBJ1-5|15
TGTGCCAGCAGTGCCGGACACAATAGCAATCAGCCCCAGCATTTT
CASSAGHNSNQPQHF
>NA|TRBV6-1|NA|TRBJ1-4|14
TGTGCCATTCACCTAGGGGGGAGGGATGAAAAACTGTTTTTT
CAIHLGGRDEKLFF
>NA|TRBV6-6|NA|TRBJ1-1|14
TGTGCCAGCAGCTCTATACAGGGAAACACTGAAGCTTTCTTT
CASSSIQGNTEAFF
>NA|TRBV30|TRBD1|TRBJ2-1|13
TGTGCCTGGAGTGGGGACAGGGGCAATGAGCAGTTCTTC
CAWSGDRGNEQFF
>NA|TRBV6-5|TRBD1|TRBJ2-7|15
TGTGCCAGCAGTTCATTAGGGACAGCCTTCTACGAGCAGTACTTC
CASSSLGTAFYEQYF
>NA|TRBV2|NA|TRBJ1-2|15
TGTGCCAGCAGTGAAGCGCTCCGTACCCCCGGTGGCTACACCTTC
CASSEALRTPGGYTF
>NA|TRBV4-3|NA|TRBJ1-1|16
TGCGCCAGCAGCCGTAGAATGTCTAGCGTAGAGACTGAAGCTTTCTTT
CASSRRMSSVETEAFF
>NA|TRBV20-1|NA|TRBJ1-1|11
TGCAGTGCTCGCCGACAGACTGAAGCTTTCTTT
CSARRQTEAFF
>NA|TRBV6-1|NA|TRBJ2-2|14
TGTGCCAGCAGTCGACAGTCGAACACCGGGGAGCTGTTTTTT
CASSRQSNTGELFF
>NA|TRBV29-1|TRBD1|TRBJ2-1|12
TGCAGCGCTGCAACCGGGACAGCTGAGCAGTTCTTC
CSAATGTAEQFF
>NA|TRBV7-6|TRBD1|TRBJ1-6|18
TGTGCCAGCAGCTTATCCCTACAGGGGGCAGGGGATAATTCACCCCTCCACTTT
CASSLSLQGAGDNSPLHF
>NA|TRBV6-5|TRBD2|TRBJ2-2|16
TGTGCCAGCAGTTACGAGCGGGGCAAATACACCGGGGAGCTGTTTTTT
CASSYERGKYTGELFF
>NA|TRBV19|NA|TRBJ2-3|14
TGTGCCAGTAGCCTCGAGACTAGCACAGATACGCAGTATTTT
CASSLETSTDTQYF
>NA|TRBV27|TRBD2|TRBJ2-7|15
TGTGCCAGCAGTTTAGGACTAGGTGTGTACTACGAGCAGTACTTC
CASSLGLGVYYEQYF
>NA|TRBV6-6|TRBD1|TRBJ1-5|14
TGTGCCAGCAGCACGGGACAGTCGGTTCGGCCCCAGCATTTT
CASSTGQSVRPQHF
>NA|TRBV18|NA|TRBJ1-1|14
TGTGCCAGCTCCGTCCCTGTTGGGGGCCGCGGAGCTTTCTTT
CASSVPVGGRGAFF
>NA|TRBV7-2|NA|TRBJ1-2|15
TGTGCCAGCAGCCCGCCCAATTGGGGGCAGGGCGGCTACACCTTC
CASSPPNWGQGGYTF
>NA|TRBV7-3|NA|TRBJ1-1|13
TGTGCCAGCAGCTTCAGTTCCCACACTGAAGCTTTCTTT
CASSFSSHTEAFF
>NA|TRBV5-1|TRBD2|TRBJ2-5|17
TGCGCCAGCAGCCCCGGGACTAGCGGGCCAGGGGGGGAGACCCAGTACTTC
CASSPGTSGPGGETQYF
>NA|TRBV2|TRBD1|TRBJ2-2|15
TGTGCCAGCAGGGTGAACAGGGGATACACCGGGGAGCTGTTTTTT
CASRVNRGYTGELFF
>NA|TRBV4-3|NA|TRBJ1-5|14
TGCGCCAGCAGCCAAGATCCAGGGAATCAGCCCCAGCATTTT
CASSQDPGNQPQHF
>NA|TRBV29-1|TRBD1|TRBJ1-2|15
TGCAGCGTTGAAGGTTGGACAGGGCCCAACTATGGCTACACCTTC
CSVEGWTGPNYGYTF
>NA|TRBV11-2|TRBD2|TRBJ2-7|14
TGTGCCAGCAGCTTAGGACGGGGGGGGTACGAGCAGTACTTC
CASSLGRGGYEQYF
>NA|TRBV29-1|TRBD2|TRBJ2-7|15
TGCAGCGTTGAAGATCCAAGTAGCGGGAAGGTCGAGCAGTACTTC
CSVEDPSSGKVEQYF
>NA|TRBV11-3|TRBD2|TRBJ2-3|17
TGTGCCAGCAGCTCCCGGACTAGCGGGGCTAGCACAGATACGCAGTATTTT
CASSSRTSGASTDTQYF
>NA|TRBV4-1|NA|TRBJ1-5|14
TGCGCCAGCAGCCAAGATCGCGGTTTTGGGCCCCAGCATTTT
CASSQDRGFGPQHF
>NA|TRBV11-1|NA|TRBJ1-2|13
TGTGCCAGCAGCTTCTTATTTATCTATGGCTACACCTTC
CASSFLFIYGYTF
>NA|TRBV19|NA|TRBJ2-3|14
TGTGCCAGTAAGGGGGGGCCTAGCACAGATACGCAGTATTTT
CASKGGPSTDTQYF
>NA|TRBV11-2|NA|TRBJ1-3|15
TGTGCCAGCAGCTTAGCAAGTACAGGTGGGAACACCATATATTTT
CASSLASTGGNTIYF
>few|TRBV27|NA|TRBJ1-1|13
TGTGCCAGCAGTTTTCCGGGTCGCACTGAAGCTTTCTTT
CASSFPGRTEAFF
>NA|TRBV9|NA|TRBJ1-1|12
TGTGCCAGCACCAGGACAGTTCGGATAGCTTTCTTT
CASTRTVRIAFF
>NA|TRBV27|NA|TRBJ2-7|16
TGTGCCAGCAGTTTATCGTTCTCTGGACTCGACTACGAGCAGTACTTC
CASSLSFSGLDYEQYF
>NA|TRBV6-6|NA|TRBJ1-4|15
TGTGCCAGCAGTTACGACAGGTGGACTAATGAAAAACTGTTTTTT
CASSYDRWTNEKLFF
>NA|TRBV30|NA|TRBJ1-1|14
TGTGCCTGGATCCTCGGCGGGGAAGGCACTGAAGCTTTCTTT
CAWILGGEGTEAFF
>NA|TRBV19|TRBD1|TRBJ2-7|15
TGTGCCAGTAGTATACAGCCAGGGGGCGGCTACGAGCAGTACTTC
CASSIQPGGGYEQYF
>once|TRBV19|NA|TRBJ1-1|14
TGTGCCAGTAGTATTGGTCAGGTGAACACTGAAGCTTTCTTT
CASSIGQVNTEAFF
>few|TRBV7-3|NA|TRBJ1-1|13
TGTGCCAGCAGCTTATCGGGGAGCACTGAAGCTTTCTTT
CASSLSGSTEAFF
>NA|TRBV30|NA|TRBJ1-1|12
TGTGCCTGGACTCGGACTCAGTCTGAAGCTTTCTTT
CAWTRTQSEAFF
>NA|TRBV4-3|NA|TRBJ2-1|13
TGCGCCAGCAGCCAGAGAACTTTCAATGAGCAGTTCTTC
CASSQRTFNEQFF
>NA|TRBV6-5|NA|TRBJ2-7|12
TGTGCCAGCAGGCGGACAGTCTACGAGCAGTACTTC
CASRRTVYEQYF